This T cell receptor (beta chain) is drawn from a study of blood T cell repertoires in COVID-19. Study information: Whether acute or convalescent, the COVID-19 samples came from the United States, Italy and Spain. PBMCs, B-cell-depleted T cells, or T cells provided the cDNA or gDNA that made up the material.

Per the original data handling: The authors estimated nucleated cell counts from reference gene primer amplification. The table came from immunoSEQ multiplex PCR; TCRdb's copy has only in-frame clones and leaves some out. That table is the source of V, J and clone size, and D and trimming were worked out from the DNA. The table records about 300,000 clones, about 83% of them present only once. The CDR3 length is 20 residues. Unmatched junction bases numbered 13, after V lost 4 bases and J lost 1 base. Per the germline V gene, CDR1 is SGDLS and CDR2 is YYNGEE. The sequenced sample was peripheral blood. The chain has TRBV9 and TRBJ2-1; 14 nucleotides align to TRBD2. The TCR originated in a woman between 50 and 59 years old with acute or convalescent COVID-19. CDR3 in DNA: TGTGCCAGCAGCACCAAAACGGGACTAGCGGGAGAGGAGTCCTACAATGAGCAGTTCTTC. Amino acid sequence: CASSTKTGLAGEESYNEQFF. Full variable domain (missing parts from reference TRBV9 and TRBJ2-1): DSGVTQTPKHLITATGQRVTLRCSPRSGDLSVYWYQQSLDQGLQFLIQYYNGEERAKGNILERFSAQQFPDLHSELNLSSLELGDSALYFCASSTKTGLAGEESYNEQFFGPGTRLTVL.